Listed below are T cell receptor beta chains from one sample, sequenced in a study of T cell changes during pregnancy in multiple sclerosis. Libraries were prepared by immunoSEQ multiplex PCR; TCRdb keeps only in-frame clonotypes and omits some of them. The sample includes about 67,000 clones, about 92% of them seen just once. The material sequenced was peripheral blood, taken in the second trimester of pregnancy. The receptors stem from a female donor in good health, enrolled as a control in a pregnancy study. Each CDR3 is given without its conserved first and last residue.

v_call cdr3_aa
TRBV5-6 ASSLTSGRETQY
TRBV2 ASSATVANYGYT
TRBV5-1 ASSSGQGLNEQF
TRBV6-5 ASSYSPSGSFEQF
TRBV6-5 ASSYPGLYGYT
TRBV2 ASLQGSNQPQH
TRBV18 ASSPADRERGYT
TRBV5-6 ASSPRGRGRYTEAF
TRBV5-1 ASSFNPIDTGELF
TRBV6-1 ASRASGGWSGELF
TRBV10-2 ASRSTSGVPGNEQF
TRBV6-1 ASRPGGAGETQY
TRBV19 ASSRGTSGSTDTQY
TRBV28 ASTWWRKDGTTREQY
TRBV15 ATSRASTDTQY
TRBV10-2 ASRGDGTVNEKLF
TRBV11-2 ASSPTGGGGYT
TRBV5-4 ASSSPGGGFSNQPQH
TRBV4-2 ASSLQGDGTATYEQY
TRBV5-4 ASSLVGLGGMDTQY
TRBV7-6 ASSSGLADPSYEQY
TRBV4-1 ASSGPGLAGGSPKDEQY
TRBV6-4 ASSVGPADTGELF
TRBV7-2 ASSFHRGSSIPYEQY
TRBV9 ASSGSGQFNSPLH
TRBV18 ASSEMRDYGYT
TRBV19 ASSHRDHGYT
TRBV19 ASSIGPHRENQPQH
TRBV2 ASSEAGTAAYEQY
TRBV7-2 ASSLGGVNTDTQY
TRBV28 ASSFLDEQF
TRBV5-6 ASSPQGWETQY
TRBV9 ASSPPREEAPSSYEQY
TRBV5-1 ASSLEGGARGYT
TRBV4-2 ASSRGTSGGQETQY
TRBV29-1 SVVGGFKDTQY
TRBV7-2 ASSPQAGMNTEAF
TRBV5-6 ASSSPRQGTTYEQF
TRBV5-4 ASSPWYRVNEQF